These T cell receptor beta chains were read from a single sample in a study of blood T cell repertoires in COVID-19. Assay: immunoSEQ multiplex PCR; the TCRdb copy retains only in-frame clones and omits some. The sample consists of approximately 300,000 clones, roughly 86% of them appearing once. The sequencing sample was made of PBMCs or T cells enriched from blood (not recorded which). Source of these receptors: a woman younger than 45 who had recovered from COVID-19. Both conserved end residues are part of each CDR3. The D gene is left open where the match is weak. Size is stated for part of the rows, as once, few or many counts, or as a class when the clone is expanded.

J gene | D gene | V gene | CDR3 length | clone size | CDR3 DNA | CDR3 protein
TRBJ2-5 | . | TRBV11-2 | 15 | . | TGTGCCAGCAGCTTATGGCGGGAAGGGCAAGAGACCCAGTACTTC | CASSLWREGQETQYF
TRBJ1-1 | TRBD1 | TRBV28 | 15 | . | TGTGCCAGCAGCCCCCCCGGGACAGGGTGGACTGAAGCTTTCTTT | CASSPPGTGWTEAFF
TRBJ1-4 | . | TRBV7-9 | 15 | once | TGTGCCAGCAGCTTATCCCGTGGGAGAGGAGAAAAACTGTTTTTT | CASSLSRGRGEKLFF
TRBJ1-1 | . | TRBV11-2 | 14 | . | TGTGCCAGCAGCTTAGTGCACGGGAACACTGAAGCTTTCTTT | CASSLVHGNTEAFF
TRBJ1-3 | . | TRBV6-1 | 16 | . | TGTGCCAGCAGTGAAAGGGGCGGGAGGGGTTGGAACACCATATATTTT | CASSERGGRGWNTIYF
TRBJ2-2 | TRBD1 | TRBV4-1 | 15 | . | TGCGCCAGCAGCCAGAGACAGGGCGACACCGGGGAGCTGTTTTTT | CASSQRQGDTGELFF
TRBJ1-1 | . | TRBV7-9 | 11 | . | TGTGCCAGCAGCCAGGCCCCAAAAGCTTTCTTT | CASSQAPKAFF
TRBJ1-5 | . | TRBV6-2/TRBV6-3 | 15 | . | TGTGCCAGCAGTTTGCGGGGTCGGGGCAATCAGCCCCAGCATTTT | CASSLRGRGNQPQHF
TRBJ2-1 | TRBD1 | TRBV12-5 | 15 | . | TGTGCTAGTGGTTTGGTACGGGACAGTAACAATGAGCAGTTCTTC | CASGLVRDSNNEQFF
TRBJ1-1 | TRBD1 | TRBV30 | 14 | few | TGTGCCTGGAGTGTGACAGGGACTAACACTGAAGCTTTCTTT | CAWSVTGTNTEAFF
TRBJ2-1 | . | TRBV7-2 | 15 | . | TGTGCCAGCAGCTTAGGGGGGGGCGGCTACAATGAGCAGTTCTTC | CASSLGGGGYNEQFF
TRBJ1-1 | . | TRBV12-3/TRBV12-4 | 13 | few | TGTGCCAGCAGTCCCACAGAGAACACTGAAGCTTTCTTT | CASSPTENTEAFF
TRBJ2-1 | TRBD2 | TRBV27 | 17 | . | TGTGCCAGCAGTTCCTTCGGGCTAGCGGGGGGGCGAAATGAGCAGTTCTTC | CASSSFGLAGGRNEQFF
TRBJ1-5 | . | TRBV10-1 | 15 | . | TGCGCCAGCAGTGAGGTCCCTTATAGCAATCAGCCCCAGCATTTT | CASSEVPYSNQPQHF
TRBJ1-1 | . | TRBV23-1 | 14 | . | TGCGCCAGCAGTCGTGCAGTCATGAACACTGAAGCTTTCTTT | CASSRAVMNTEAFF
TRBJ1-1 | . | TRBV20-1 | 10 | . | TGCAGTGCCGCACGGACAAGAGCTTTCTTT | CSAARTRAFF
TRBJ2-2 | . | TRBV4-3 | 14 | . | TGCGCCAGCAGCCCCTCTAGAAACACCGGGGAGCTGTTTTTT | CASSPSRNTGELFF
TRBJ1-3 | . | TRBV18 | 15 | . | TGTGCCAGCTCACCCGGCAGGGATCCAGGAAACACCATATATTTT | CASSPGRDPGNTIYF
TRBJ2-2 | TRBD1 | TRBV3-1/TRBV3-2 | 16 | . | TGTGCCAGCAGCACCCGACAGGGATCGAACACCGGGGAGCTGTTTTTT | CASSTRQGSNTGELFF
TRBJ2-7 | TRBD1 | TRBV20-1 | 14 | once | TGCAGTGCTAGTACAAGAGTCAGGGGGTACGAGCAGTACTTC | CSASTRVRGYEQYF
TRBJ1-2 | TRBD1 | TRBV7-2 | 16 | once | TGTGCCAGCAGCTTAGTCGGACAGGCGACCCTCTATGGCTACACCTTC | CASSLVGQATLYGYTF
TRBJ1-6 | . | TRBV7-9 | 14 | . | TGTGCCAGCAACCCATCCCCGGGTAATTCACCCCTCCACTTT | CASNPSPGNSPLHF
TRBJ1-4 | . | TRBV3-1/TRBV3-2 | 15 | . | TGTGCCAGCAGCCCTAGAATGGAGAGGGATAAAAAACTGTTTTTT | CASSPRMERDKKLFF
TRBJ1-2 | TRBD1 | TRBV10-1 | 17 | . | TGCGCCAGCAGTGGGGTACAGGGGCGAATTCCACACTATGGCTACACCTTC | CASSGVQGRIPHYGYTF
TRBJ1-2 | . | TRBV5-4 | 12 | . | TGTGCCAGCAGCTCATTTAACTATGGCTACACCTTC | CASSSFNYGYTF
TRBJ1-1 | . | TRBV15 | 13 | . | TGTGCCACCAGCAGACCGGGGGGGGACGAAGCTTTCTTT | CATSRPGGDEAFF
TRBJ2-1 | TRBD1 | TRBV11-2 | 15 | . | TGTGCCAGCAGCTTACTCGGGACAGGGTACAATGAGCAGTTCTTC | CASSLLGTGYNEQFF
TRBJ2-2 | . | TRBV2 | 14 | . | TGTGCCAGCAGTCCGGGACAGAACACCGGGGAGCTGTTTTTT | CASSPGQNTGELFF
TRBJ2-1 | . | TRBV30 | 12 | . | TGTGCCTGGAGCAATCTAGGCAATGAGCAGTTCTTC | CAWSNLGNEQFF
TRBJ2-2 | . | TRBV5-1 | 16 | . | TGCGCCAGCAGCTTGGAAGGGACTTCCCACACCGGGGAGCTGTTTTTT | CASSLEGTSHTGELFF
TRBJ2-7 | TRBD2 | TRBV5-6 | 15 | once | TGTGCCAGCAGCTTAGGGACTAGCGCTTTCTACGAGCAGTACTTC | CASSLGTSAFYEQYF